One sample yielded the 11 T cell receptor beta chains listed below, sequenced in a study of T cell repertoires in cytomegalovirus infection. One entry per CDR3 protein results from TCRdb running MiXCR on the reads. The sample lists a few hundred thousand distinct CDR3 sequences, around two fifths occurring once. No antigen is known for these receptors. The sequences come from cultured PBMCs, collected from culture after CMV antigen stimulation. The source of these receptors is a human donor in good health (CMV status not recorded). Some clones in this sample may be carry-over from other donors' samples.

This clonotype was detected many times. Sequence at one end of the junction differs from germline and may be a read error. This rearrangement joins TRBV7-2 to TRBJ2-3; D perhaps matches TRBD2 (5 bases). Germline V CDR1 and CDR2: SGHTA, FQGNSA. CDR3 length: 14 amino acids. CDR3 in DNA: TGTGCCAGCAGCTTAGTATTGAGAGGGCCCCCGCCAGATTTT. Its translation is CASSLVLRGPPPDF.

The V gene is TRBV6-1, the J gene TRBJ2-7, with 9 bases identical to TRBD2. The CDR3 totals 14 residues. Germline assignment: CDR1 MNHNS and CDR2 SASEGT. V lost 6 bases to trimming and J lost 3 bases; unmatched junction nucleotides: 6. This CDR3 reads CASSSAGGVYEQYF. The CDR3 region has the DNA TGTGCCAGCAGCTCAGCGGGGGGTGTCTACGAGCAGTACTTC.

This chain joins TRBV7-9 and TRBJ2-5; D may be TRBD2 (6 bases). Trimming stripped 6 bases from V and 5 bases from J, with 16 bases between. The CDR3 runs 14 residues. Germline loops: CDR1 SEHNR, CDR2 FQNEAQ (reference sequence). CDR3 DNA sequence: TGTGCCAGCAGAGGGACTCAAACGGGGGAGACCCAGTACTTC. Its protein is CASRGTQTGETQYF.

This chain links TRBV7-8 with TRBJ2-3; TRBD2 aligns across 15 bases. Trimming at V came to 5 bases and at J to 4 bases, leaving 13 bases not matched to a gene. The germline V gene has CDR1 SGHVS and CDR2 FQNEAQ. This CDR3 comprises 19 residues. CDR3 loop: CASSPRPGTSGGLADTQYF. CDR3 sequence (DNA): TGTGCCAGCAGCCCCCGTCCCGGGACTAGCGGGGGGCTGGCAGATACGCAGTATTTT. The whole variable domain, remainder taken from reference TRBV7-8 and TRBJ2-3, is GAGVSQSPRYKVAKRGQDVALRCDPISGHVSLFWYQQALGQGPEFLTYFQNEAQLDKSGLPSDRFFAERPEGSVSTLKIQRTQQEDSAVYLCASSPRPGTSGGLADTQYFGPGTRLTVL.

This clonotype came up a few times. The gene calls are TRBV2 and TRBJ2-7, with TRBD1 matching 7 bases. Germline-derived CDR1 and CDR2 are SNHLY and FYNNEI. J was trimmed by 0 bases and V by 9 bases; bases with no gene match: 2. The CDR3 is made up of 12 amino acids. This CDR3 is CASWDSSYEQYF. The CDR3 bases are TGTGCCAGTTGGGACAGCTCCTACGAGCAGTACTTC.

Only one count was recorded for this clonotype. The chain carries TRBV11-1 and TRBJ2-7; D remains unclear. The CDR3 covers 16 residues. V shed 4 bases and J shed 0 bases, with 16 bases lying between them. Germline V gives CDR1 SGHAT, CDR2 FQDESV (reference sequence). CDR3 coding DNA: TGTGCCAGCAGCTCTGCTGACACCACTTTCTCCTACGAGCAGTACTTC. This sequence encodes CASSSADTTFSYEQYF.

The chain employs TRBV4-1 and TRBJ1-5, with D tentatively TRBD1 (5 bases). V lost 4 bases, J lost 1 base, and 11 bases lay in between. The CDR3 is 15 residues long. Per germline, CDR1 MGHRA and CDR2 YSYEKL. In nucleotides, the CDR3 is TGCGCCAGCAGCCCTACCGCAGGGAGCAATCAGCCCCAGCATTTT. This gives the protein CASSPTAGSNQPQHF.

V gene TRBV6-4 combines with J gene TRBJ2-1; TRBD2 aligns across 7 bases. The germline V gene encodes CDR1 MRHNA and CDR2 SNTAGT. The CDR3 consists of 14 residues. V lost 4 bases and J lost 6; bases outside the gene matches: 6. The CDR3 loop reads CASSGEAGLNEQFF. The CDR3 DNA is TGTGCCAGCAGTGGTGAAGCGGGACTCAATGAGCAGTTCTTC.

This clonotype turned up a few times. V is TRBV4-3 and J is TRBJ1-2, with a possible D match to TRBD1 (5 bases). The CDR3 has 16 amino acids. The germline V gene has CDR1 LGHNA and CDR2 YSLEER. V lost 3 bases and J lost 4, with 18 bases in between. This CDR3 reads CASSQAHRQTSYGYTF. CDR3 bases: TGCGCCAGCAGCCAGGCCCATCGACAGACCAGCTATGGCTACACCTTC.

This clonotype was found many times. The rearrangement joins TRBV7-2 to TRBJ2-2; weak D call: TRBD1 (7 bases). From germline, CDR1 is SGHTA and CDR2 FQGNSA. The CDR3 has 17 residues. V shed 0 bases and J shed 3 bases, with 14 bases lying between them. The DNA of the CDR3 is TGTGCCAGCAGCTTAGCTGGTGGCAGGGGGGACACCGGGGAGCTGTTTTTT. Translation: CASSLAGGRGDTGELFF.

This clonotype has a handful of counts. The chain has TRBV28 and TRBJ2-1, with a possible D match to TRBD2 (6 bases). CDR3 length equals 15 residues. V shed 7 bases and J shed 0 bases, with 13 bases lying between them. Germline loops: CDR1 MDHEN, CDR2 SYDVKM. For the CDR3, the DNA is TGTGCCAGCACCGCTCGGGGGAGCTCCTACAATGAGCAGTTCTTC. Amino acids: CASTARGSSYNEQFF.